Below, 23 T cell receptor beta chains from the same sample are listed, as sequenced in a study of OX40 agonist ivuxolimab in advanced cancers. The library was obtained by the immunoSEQ multiplex PCR assay. In TCRdb, the immuneACCESS table is reduced to in-frame sequences with V and J assigned. These tables do not hold every clone; where another copy was compared, an unresolved V gene accounts for under half, and the others remain unexplained. The sample table holds about 77,000 clones, of which around 83% were seen once. In total, the top ten clones hold under 0.8% of the sample. The source was CD4+ or CD8+ T cells sorted from blood, collected in a trial of the OX40 agonist ivuxolimab. Receptors were obtained from an adult with an advanced solid tumor such as melanoma, head and neck, liver or kidney cancer.

The chain carries TRBV30 and TRBJ1-4; no firm D call. Germline lookup yields CDR1 GTSNPN and CDR2 SVGIG (reference sequence). The CDR3 extends over 12 amino acids. The V and J ends lost 3 bases and 5 bases respectively, with 7 bases between them. CDR3 in amino acids: CAWSVRNEKLFF. The CDR3 region has the DNA TGTGCCTGGAGCGTCAGGAATGAAAAACTGTTTTTT. The full variable domain, rest sourced from reference TRBV30 and TRBJ1-4, is SQTIHQWPATLVQPVGSPLSLECTVEGTSNPNLYWYRQAAGRGLQLLFYSVGIGQISSEVPQNLSASRPQDRQFILSSKKLLLSDSGFYLCAWSVRNEKLFFGSGTQLSVL.

The genes are TRBV7-2 and TRBJ2-6; D not certain. The CDR3 length is 15 residues. CDR1 is SGHTA, CDR2 FQGNSA, per germline. V gave up 1 base and J gave up 0 bases, with 4 bases separating them. The CDR3 coding sequence is TGTGCCAGCAGCTTAGACTTCTCTGGGGCCAACGTCCTGACTTTC. Residues: CASSLDFSGANVLTF.

The chain recombines TRBV7-2 with TRBJ2-1; 9 bases map to TRBD1. With 1 base clipped from V and 8 bases from J, the junction kept 6 bases outside the gene matches. The CDR3 contains 15 residues. Per germline, CDR1 SGHTA and CDR2 FQGNSA. CDR3 sequence: CASSLEGQGFDEQFF. CDR3 nucleotide sequence: TGTGCCAGCAGCTTAGAGGGACAGGGTTTCGATGAGCAGTTCTTC.

The gene calls are TRBV5-1 and TRBJ2-1, with 8 nucleotides matching TRBD2. The germline V gene has CDR1 SGHRS and CDR2 YFSETQ. The CDR3 length is 13 residues. V dropped 4 bases and J dropped 15; count of bases not matched to a gene: 12. CDR3 sequence (DNA): TGCGCCAGCAGCCGGCAGGGTAGCGGGAAGCCGTTCTTC. Translating gives CASSRQGSGKPFF.

This chain uses TRBV19 with TRBJ1-1; D remains ambiguous. Looked up from germline, CDR1 is LNHDA and CDR2 is SQIVND (reference sequence). V lost 8 bases and J lost 1, with 11 bases in between. The CDR3 has 13 amino acids. The DNA for the CDR3 is TGTGCCAGTGCTACTGGTTGGAACACTGAAGCTTTCTTT. It yields the protein CASATGWNTEAFF.

The chain couples TRBV14 to TRBJ1-2; TRBD1 agrees at 7 bases. V lost 1 base and J lost 4; bases outside the gene matches: 3. The germline CDR1 and CDR2 sequences are SGHDN and FVKESK. CDR3 length: 14 amino acids. The CDR3 bases are TGTGCCAGCAGCCAAGCAGGGGGACTCTATGGCTACACCTTC. This encodes CASSQAGGLYGYTF.

CDR3 residues: CASALDSPSYEQYF. CDR3 sequence (DNA): TGTGCTAGTGCCCTCGACAGCCCTTCCTACGAGCAGTACTTC. J is TRBJ2-7 and V is TRBV12-5; weak D call: TRBD1 (5 bases). The germline CDR1 and CDR2 sequences are LGHNT and FRNRAP. Trimming left V 7 bases short and J 1 base short, with 14 bases between. The CDR3 is made up of 14 amino acids.

This sequence joins TRBV7-9 and TRBJ2-5; D unresolved. Trimming took 1 base from V and 1 from J, leaving 7 bases between them. Germline-derived CDR1 and CDR2 are SEHNR and FQNEAQ (reference sequence). This CDR3 has 14 amino acids. CDR3 nucleotide sequence: TGTGCCAGCAGCTTAGGCGGCGGCCAAGAGACCCAGTACTTC. This translates into CASSLGGGQETQYF.

This clone was found a few times. The chain uses TRBV19 and TRBJ1-6; 7 nucleotides match TRBD1. This CDR3 has 13 amino acids. CDR1 is LNHDA, CDR2 SQIVND, per germline (reference sequence). The ends lost 1 base at V and 12 bases at J; junction bases unmatched: 3. This CDR3 reads CASSIAQGKPLHF. DNA of the CDR3: TGTGCCAGTAGTATAGCACAGGGGAAACCCCTCCACTTT.

V is TRBV7-8 and J is TRBJ1-6; D call uncertain. CDR3 length: 17 amino acids. V lost 4 bases and J 1 base, leaving 14 bases between the germline ends. Germline V gene data show CDR1 as SGHVS and CDR2 as FQNEAQ. The CDR3 protein is CASSSGGGGSYNSPLHF. The CDR3 coding sequence is TGTGCCAGCAGCTCGGGCGGAGGCGGGTCCTATAATTCACCCCTCCACTTT.

The genes are TRBV5-1 and TRBJ2-3; 7 bases fit TRBD2. Trimming cost V 4 bases and J 2 bases; bases outside gene matches: 4. CDR3 size: 14 residues. Germline lookup yields CDR1 SGHRS and CDR2 YFSETQ. The CDR3 DNA reads as TGCGCCAGCAGCCCTAGGGACTACACAGATACGCAGTATTTT. Translating it yields CASSPRDYTDTQYF. The variable domain in full, with the rest retrieved from reference TRBV5-1 and TRBJ2-3, is KAGVTQTPRYLIKTRGQQVTLSCSPISGHRSVSWYQQTPGQGLQFLFEYFSETQRNKGNFPGRFSGRQFSNSRSEMNVSTLELGDSALYLCASSPRDYTDTQYFGPGTRLTVL.

The J gene is TRBJ2-7, the V gene TRBV5-1; D remains ambiguous. The CDR3 extends over 15 amino acids. Trimming left V 0 bases short and J 1 base short, with 11 bases between. Germline V lookup: CDR1 SGHRS, CDR2 YFSETQ. CDR3 sequence (DNA): TGCGCCAGCAGCTTGGTTGGTAAGGGTTCCTACGAGCAGTACTTC. Amino acids: CASSLVGKGSYEQYF. Drawing the rest from reference TRBV5-1 and TRBJ2-7, the complete variable domain is KAGVTQTPRYLIKTRGQQVTLSCSPISGHRSVSWYQQTPGQGLQFLFEYFSETQRNKGNFPGRFSGRQFSNSRSEMNVSTLELGDSALYLCASSLVGKGSYEQYFGPGTRLTVT.

J is TRBJ2-3 and V is TRBV5-6; unclear D gene. CDR3 length: 15 residues. V was clipped by 0 bases and J by 1 base, with 9 bases between them. Germline CDR1 reads SGHDT; CDR2 reads YYEEEE. CDR3 residues: CASSLEGTRTDTQYF. Written as DNA, the CDR3 is TGTGCCAGCAGCTTGGAGGGTACCCGCACAGATACGCAGTATTTT.

The chain uses TRBV2 and TRBJ2-1; TRBD2 is a possible D gene (5 bases). Deletions cut 2 bases from V and 14 bases from J, with 10 bases between. This CDR3 comprises 11 residues. Germline V gene lookup returns CDR1 SNHLY and CDR2 FYNNEI. This chain's CDR3 is CASSESRTEFF. In DNA form, the CDR3 reads TGTGCCAGCAGTGAATCCCGGACTGAGTTCTTC.

Turning to this clone: The identical CDR3 is also encoded by other nucleotide sequences in the sample. The chain links TRBV2 to TRBJ2-3, with 10 nucleotides matching TRBD2. V was pared by 4 bases and J by 3 bases, with 1 base of the junction left unmatched. The CDR3 runs 14 residues. Germline CDR1 and CDR2: SNHLY and FYNNEI. CDR3 region: CASSGLAGTDTQYF. DNA of the CDR3: TGTGCCAGCAGTGGACTAGCGGGTACAGATACGCAGTATTTT.

The J gene is TRBJ1-1, the V gene TRBV7-9; D uncertain. V lost 4 bases, J lost 0 bases, and 9 bases lay in between. The CDR3 is 14 residues long. Germline assignment: CDR1 SEHNR and CDR2 FQNEAQ (reference sequence). In nucleotides, the CDR3 is TGTGCCAGCAGCTCCAACCGGGTGAACACTGAAGCTTTCTTT. Translating gives CASSSNRVNTEAFF.

The genes are TRBV2 and TRBJ1-5, with D uncertain. With 2 bases removed from V and 8 bases from J, the gap between germline ends came to 13 bases. The length of the CDR3 is 14 residues. The germline gives CDR1 SNHLY, CDR2 FYNNEI. CDR3 loop: CASSEYGLRKPQHF. The CDR3 DNA reads as TGTGCCAGCAGTGAATACGGGCTTCGGAAGCCCCAGCATTTT.

The CDR3 nucleotides are TGTGCCAGCAGCTCCCCCAGCAGCGGGAGCAGAAGGGAGCAGTACTTC. It encodes CASSSPSSGSRREQYF. J is TRBJ2-7 and V is TRBV11-2; 8 bases align to TRBD2. The germline V gene has CDR1 SGHAT and CDR2 FQNNGV. The CDR3 has 16 residues. The junction had 15 bases not matched to a gene; V was cut back by 4 bases and J by 7 bases.

As regards this clone: Sequence at one end of the junction differs from germline and may be a read error. This chain connects TRBV27 to TRBJ1-4, with TRBD1 matching over 9 bases. The germline V gene encodes CDR1 MNHEY and CDR2 SMNVEV (reference sequence). The CDR3 runs 16 residues. CDR3 in amino acids: CANSSPRGTGSEKLFF. CDR3 DNA: TGTGCCAACAGTTCCCCCCGCGGGACAGGGAGTGAAAAACTGTTTTTT.

J is TRBJ1-4 and V is TRBV28; D ambiguous. Per the germline V gene, CDR1 is MDHEN and CDR2 is SYDVKM. V was clipped by 3 bases and J by 7 bases, with 15 bases between them. This CDR3 contains 15 residues. Here the CDR3 reads CASSFRTAAREKLFF. The CDR3 DNA reads TGTGCCAGCAGTTTCCGAACAGCAGCTCGTGAAAAACTGTTTTTT.

This sequence joins TRBV18 and TRBJ1-1, with 8 nucleotides matching TRBD1. Germline V gene data show CDR1 as KGHSH and CDR2 as LQKENI. The J segment lost 5 bases and the V segment lost 5 bases, leaving 10 bases of the junction unmatched. CDR3 length: 15 amino acids. The CDR3 loop reads CASSADRGAGTEAFF. In DNA form, the CDR3 reads TGTGCCAGCTCAGCCGACAGGGGAGCGGGAACTGAAGCTTTCTTT.

This clone was recorded a few times. The V gene is TRBV7-9, the J gene TRBJ1-5; the D is unclear. Germline V gene sequence: CDR1 SEHNR, CDR2 FQNEAQ (reference sequence). The CDR3 contains 14 residues. V lost 3 bases to trimming and J lost 3 bases, with 9 bases between them. The CDR3 nucleotides read TGTGCCAGCAGCTTGGCAGGTACCAATCAGCCCCAGCATTTT. Amino acid sequence: CASSLAGTNQPQHF.

The J gene is TRBJ1-3, the V gene TRBV7-6; D is undetermined. V lost 6 bases to trimming and J lost 8 bases, with 8 bases between them. This CDR3 spans 11 amino acids. Germline V CDR1 and CDR2: SGHVS, FNYEAQ. The CDR3 spells CASSTSDTIYF. The CDR3 DNA is TGTGCCAGCAGTACGTCTGACACCATATATTTT.